Each of the 7 T cell receptor beta chains below was sequenced from the same sample in a study of control samples from healthy donors and cancer patients. The assay was immunoSEQ multiplex PCR, and TCRdb's table has in-frame clones only and misses some. This sample has 130,000 to 150,000 clones; around 94% occur once, and the top ten carry 12% to 15%. The sequenced sample consisted of PBMCs. These receptors were obtained from a man aged 60-69 years with colorectal cancer.

The chain employs TRBV4-3 and TRBJ2-7; 7 bases map to TRBD1. The CDR3 sequence is 16 residues long. Germline V gene lookup returns CDR1 LGHNA and CDR2 YSLEER. Trimming removed 1 base from V and 0 bases from J; junction bases left unmatched: 6. The CDR3: CASSQAYRGPSYEQYF. The CDR3 nucleotides are TGCGCCAGCAGCCAAGCCTACAGGGGTCCCTCCTACGAGCAGTACTTC.

The V call is TRBV6-5, the J call TRBJ1-6; 7 bases line up with TRBD1. V trimming: 3 bases; J trimming: 6 bases; junction bases outside the gene matches: 5. Germline V gives CDR1 MNHEY, CDR2 SVGAGI. The CDR3 contains 15 residues. The CDR3 coding sequence is TGTGCCAGCAGTTATCGGGACAGCATTAATTCACCCCTCCACTTT. It specifies CASSYRDSINSPLHF.

J is TRBJ2-2 and V is TRBV10-3, with 10 bases fitting TRBD1. J lost 4 bases, V lost 6 bases, and 2 bases had no gene match. Germline V lookup: CDR1 ENHRY, CDR2 SYGVKD. CDR3 length: 14 amino acids. CDR3 sequence: CAIRGQGTTGELFF. As DNA, the CDR3 is TGTGCCATCAGGGGACAGGGGACCACCGGGGAGCTGTTTTTT.

The chain joins TRBV4-1 to TRBJ2-1, with TRBD2 matching 13 bases. Trimming cost V 4 bases and J 4 bases; bases outside gene matches: 7. This CDR3 is 17 amino acids long. The V gene's germline CDR1 is MGHRA and CDR2 YSYEKL. The CDR3 region is CASSRRLAGGQYNEQFF. CDR3 DNA: TGCGCCAGCAGCCGTCGACTAGCGGGGGGCCAATACAATGAGCAGTTCTTC.

V is TRBV6-5 and J is TRBJ2-7, with D perhaps TRBD1 (6 bases). V was trimmed by 6 bases and J by 2 bases, leaving 17 bases between them. CDR3 length: 15 amino acids. The germline V gene encodes CDR1 MNHEY and CDR2 SVGAGI. CDR3 sequence reads: CASRPSGDIPYEQYF. In DNA, the CDR3 is TGTGCCAGCAGGCCCAGTGGGGACATCCCCTACGAGCAGTACTTC.

J is TRBJ2-5 and V is TRBV10-3; D unresolved. Germline V gives CDR1 ENHRY, CDR2 SYGVKD. The CDR3 sequence is 18 residues long. With 0 bases removed from V and 5 bases from J, the gap between germline ends came to 22 bases. DNA for the CDR3: TGTGCCATCAGTGAGTCGGAGACGAGGAATGAGCGTTTGGAGACCCAGTACTTC. Amino acids: CAISESETRNERLETQYF.

The CDR3 loop is CASVGDRGRQPQHF. DNA for the CDR3: TGTGCCAGCGTTGGGGACAGGGGGAGGCAGCCCCAGCATTTT. The chain employs TRBV2 and TRBJ1-5; 11 bases map to TRBD1. V lost 8 bases, J lost 7 bases, and 7 bases stayed unmatched. From germline, CDR1 is SNHLY and CDR2 FYNNEI. CDR3 length equals 14 residues.